Each of the 4 T cell receptor beta chains below was sequenced from the same sample in a study of vaccination and CD4 T cells after COVID-19. An Oncomine TCR Beta short-read assay was used to sequence the DNA from cultured CD4+ T cells. TCRdb reprocessed the PCR reads via MiXCR and lists one record per CDR3 protein. The table includes approximately 9,600 distinct CDR3 sequences, approximately 29% detected once. As to treatment: 10-day PBMC culture with coronavirus spike peptide pools or control peptides (ViraFEST assay). No antigen has been assigned to these receptors. The sample consisted of CD4+ T cells from blood, cultured in vitro, taken after SARS-CoV-2 vaccination. The receptors stem from a human donor who had recovered from COVID-19.

This clonotype rates as medium-sized. This sequence joins TRBV10-2 and TRBJ2-6; TRBD2 agrees at 8 bases. The V segment lost 8 bases and the J segment 2 bases; nucleotides outside the gene matches: 11. The CDR3 totals 17 residues. The germline gives CDR1 WSHSY, CDR2 SAAADI. CDR3 bases: TGCGCCAGCGGGTTAGCGGGAAGACGTCCTGGGGCCAACGTCCTGACTTTC. Its translation is CASGLAGRRPGANVLTF.

The genes are TRBV29-1 and TRBJ1-2; the D is unclear. Trimming cost V 3 bases and J 3 bases, with 20 bases left between them. CDR3 size: 16 residues. Germline V gene data show CDR1 as SQVTM and CDR2 as ANQGSEA. The CDR3 sequence is CSVDYHSGGGYYGYTF. The CDR3 DNA reads as TGCAGCGTTGATTACCACTCCGGAGGCGGGTACTATGGCTACACCTTC. Looking up the rest from reference TRBV29-1 and TRBJ1-2 gives the full variable domain: SAVISQKPSRDICQRGTSLTIQCQVDSQVTMMFWYRQQPGQSLTLIATANQGSEATYESGFVIDKFPISRPNLTFSTLTVSNMSPEDSSIYLCSVDYHSGGGYYGYTFGSGTRLTVV.

The V and J genes are TRBV7-2 and TRBJ1-3, with D unresolved. Trimming shortened V by 5 bases and J by 4 bases, and 6 bases separated the two germline ends. The germline gives CDR1 SGHTA, CDR2 FQGNSA. The CDR3 totals 12 residues. The CDR3 is CASSQTGNTIYF. The CDR3 nucleotides read TGTGCCAGCAGCCAGACAGGAAACACCATATATTTT.

This clonotype has a handful of counts. This rearrangement joins TRBV11-2 to TRBJ2-7; D may be TRBD1 or TRBD2 (5 bases each). The CDR3 has 13 residues. V lost 1 base and J lost 5, with 9 bases in between. Germline CDR1 and CDR2: SGHAT and FQNNGV. The CDR3 nucleotides are TGTGCCAGCAGCTTAGCGGGGACCCACGAGCAGTACTTC. Translated: CASSLAGTHEQYF.